The T cell receptor (beta chain) under discussion was sequenced for a study of T cells in Graves' hyperthyroidism and ophthalmopathy. This clonotype showed up just a few times. Its target is unknown. General study results and limits: Ophthalmopathy was predicted by the model a median of 6.5 months ahead of onset.

CDR1 is SQVTM and CDR2 is ANQGSEA in the germline V gene. V shed 5 bases and J 0 bases; nucleotides not matched to a gene: 3. CDR3 size: 13 residues. RNA transcripts yielded amplified TCR beta CDR3 regions. RT-PCR in the first round (using the HTBI primer set) targeted the TCR CDR3. TCRdb used MiXCR to reprocess the multiplex PCR reads, holding one entry per CDR3 protein. Of about 740,000 distinct CDR3 sequences in the sample, around 15% were seen once. The chain employs TRBV29-1 and TRBJ2-7, with 8 bases matching TRBD1. The clonotype was recovered from a woman aged 18-29 years with Graves' hyperthyroidism. Sequenced: blood. The CDR3 protein is CSVKTGDSYEQYF. CDR3 coding DNA: TGCAGCGTTAAGACAGGGGACTCCTACGAGCAGTACTTC.